The entry that follows covers one T cell receptor (beta chain) sequence. The target antigen is unknown. The source of the sample is a study of OX40 agonist ivuxolimab in advanced cancers. Study outcomes and limitations: Low normalized T-cell clonal expansion also characterized some of the nonresponders.

Clones were sequenced by immunoSEQ multiplex PCR, and TCRdb holds only the in-frame ones, with some missing. The table records about 50,000 clones, 88% of them present only once. Patients were excluded for autoimmune disease history or systemic immunosuppression. This TCR was recovered from an adult with an advanced solid tumor such as melanoma, head and neck, liver or kidney cancer. The input for sequencing was CD4+ or CD8+ T cells sorted from blood, taken in a trial of the OX40 agonist ivuxolimab.

CDR3 amino acids: CASSLLTSGGSSGANVLTF. The DNA of the CDR3 is TGTGCCAGCAGTCTACTTACTAGCGGAGGCTCGTCTGGGGCCAACGTCCTGACTTTC. The chain uses TRBV27 and TRBJ2-6, with 8 bases identical to TRBD2. The CDR3 is 19 amino acids. Germline V lookup: CDR1 MNHEY, CDR2 SMNVEV (reference sequence). The V and J ends lost 5 bases and 1 base, in that order; junction bases with no gene match: 13.